Included here is one T cell receptor (beta chain) sequence, with context. The clone's antigen remains unknown. No much larger clone exists at a distance of one base, and base qualities are not known. The Quick-DNA Microprep Kit was used to extract genomic DNA from the sorted cells. TCRbeta DNA was amplified with the immunoSEQ hsTCRbeta kit following the manufacturer's protocol. An Illumina MiSeq instrument was used to sequence the TCRbeta libraries. On the authors' methods: Following removal of out-of-frame sequences, 2,204,828 distinct TCRbeta sequences were retained, with an average of around 70,000 per individual. Each individual was scored using the number of 164 previously reported CMV-associated TCRbeta sequences that the individual carried and the total number of productive distinct TCRbeta sequences. A beta-binomial model was reimplemented in Python, and random forests from scikit-learn, run with default parameters, were trained on data from the US cohort. On the Belgian cohort, classifier performance was reported as the median AUC, along with percentile confidence intervals, across 10,000 bootstrap iterations. TCRdb obtained this table from immuneACCESS and retained in-frame rearrangements with V and J assigned. These tables miss some clones; where compared with another copy, unresolved V genes account for less than half of the shortfall, and the remainder is unexplained. That table furnishes V, J and clone size, whereas the DNA furnished D and trimming. This sample holds around 41,000 clones; about 82% were observed only once. Under 8% of the sample belongs to the ten largest clones.

Single viable CD3+CD4+CD8-CD45RO+ cells were sorted as memory CD4+ T cells on a FACSAria II. CMV serostatus was assessed using a Roche Elecsys assay, by which serum IgG against CMV pp150, pp28, p38 and p52 was detected. After the samples were thawed, total CD4+ T cells were enriched through positive selection using CD4 magnetic microbeads. The samples came from a different study that was designed specifically to examine the CD4+ T cell memory repertoire. Following standard operating procedures, peripheral blood mononuclear cells were isolated and cryopreserved, while serum was kept at -80 degrees C. Staining used CD3-PerCP (BW264/56), CD4-APC (RPA-T4), CD45RO-PE (UCHT1) and CD8-Pacific Orange (3B5) antibodies, with Sytox blue excluding non-viable cells. These data come from a study of memory CD4+ T cells and cytomegalovirus serostatus (dated by TCRdb to the late 2010s). For context, the study as a whole: The 35 or so healthy Belgian adults in the cohort included 9 who were CMV seropositive and roughly 25 who were CMV seronegative. CD4+ memory TCRbeta repertoires of a Belgian cohort with known cytomegalovirus serostatus were sequenced in order to replicate a published TCR-based CMV serostatus classifier. Study-level results and caveats: Of 164 previously reported CMV-associated TCRbeta sequences, over 65 appeared in the CD4+ memory repertoires, each in one to five individuals. Only CD4+CD45RO+ memory cells were sequenced, in contrast to the original study, in which naive and memory CD4+ and CD8+ populations were covered. The results were interpreted as suggesting that the CMV-associated TCR signature is mostly present in the CD4+ memory repertoire. CMV serostatus prediction reached a median bootstrapped AUC of about 0.94 with the original framework and just under 0.92 with a US-trained random forest. On the Belgian cohort, the classifier based on the original framework reached a median bootstrapped AUC of 0.95, with a 95% CI of 0.76-1.00.

The junction shows trimming of 2 bases on V and 4 bases on J, plus 19 bases between the germline ends. For CDR1 and CDR2, the germline V gene lists MNHNS and SASEGT. Its CDR3 holds 17 amino acids, cysteine through phenylalanine. The retained sequence is limited to the CDR3, 51 bases, with the frame set at the first base. The V and J genes are TRBV6-1 and TRBJ2-3, with the identity of the D gene unclear. Specimen: memory CD4+ T cells from blood. The sequence came from an adult in good health and CMV-seronegative. The CDR3 protein is CASSENGPPSLPDTQYF. The nucleotide sequence is given as TGTGCCAGCAGTGAAAACGGCCCCCCGAGTCTCCCAGATACGCAGTATTTT.